This T cell receptor (beta chain) emerged from a study of cytomegalovirus exposure and HLA in healthy donors. Study-level results: High specificity and sensitivity for cytomegalovirus status were reported for the classifier.

Use of 60 Vbeta and 13 Jbeta primers characterized the PCR. The method was immunoSEQ multiplex PCR; TCRdb's version includes in-frame clones alone and lacks a portion of them. The table shows a few hundred thousand clones, with about 83% occurring only once. Germline trimming cut 6 bases from V and 8 bases from J; bases unmatched to any gene: 4. The CDR3 is 13 amino acids. Germline CDR1 MGHDK, CDR2 SYGVNS. On this clone: Its antigen remains unknown.

Sample: PBMCs. The TCR sequence derives from a man aged 35 to 55 in good health and CMV-seronegative. The V and J genes are TRBV25-1 and TRBJ1-4, with 9 bases that match TRBD1. CDR3 nucleotides: TGTGCCAGCAGACAGGGGGCAGAGGAAAAACTGTTTTTT. It is translated as CASRQGAEEKLFF.